This T cell receptor beta chain was documented in a study of T-cell memory formation after mild COVID-19. One entry per CDR3 protein results from TCRdb running MiXCR on the 5' RACE reads. The repertoire includes around 400,000 distinct CDR3 sequences, 20% to 25% of them detected once, and around 9% sits in the top ten. Study-level results: From day 15 to 85, contracting clones were balanced between CD4 and CD8, whereas later expanders leaned toward CD4+.

This clonotype occurred a few times. Its antigen is unidentified. This TCR was recovered from an adult woman who had mild COVID-19 (a few samples of this study predate the infection). Cell type and time point are not known. The source material was PBMCs or a T cell subset sorted from them (not recorded which).

The CDR3 sequence is CASSARLSTEAFF. CDR3 sequence (DNA): TGTGCCAGCAGTGCGAGGCTGAGCACTGAAGCTTTCTTT. This rearrangement joins TRBV2 to TRBJ1-1; D remains unclear. Deletions cut 4 bases from V and 4 bases from J, with 10 bases between. This CDR3 spans 13 amino acids. The germline V gene has CDR1 SNHLY and CDR2 FYNNEI.